These 19 T cell receptor beta chains were all obtained from the same sample, sequenced in a study of blood T cells in healthy people across ages (dated by TCRdb to the mid-2010s). Library preparation used 5' RACE. The run used an Illumina HiSeq 2500. The second PCR ran for about 7 to 11 cycles and used a J-beta primer mix along with a sample-barcoded 5' primer. TCRdb handled the public reads itself, with Q25 trimming in fastp and clone calling in MiXCR, and kept productive beta chains. Identical CDR3 proteins give one entry, which carries the most common genes and DNA. The sample yields 1.5 million to 1.9 million distinct CDR3 sequences; approximately 43% were counted once. Roughly 3.7% of the sample belongs to the ten largest clones. The specimen sequenced was blood. The receptors derive from a woman aged 18 to 35 in good health.

There are a few counts of this clonotype. This rearrangement joins TRBV7-2 to TRBJ2-3, with 10 bases lining up with TRBD2. The V gene end was trimmed by 5 bases and the J gene end by 2 bases; junction bases not matched to a gene: 7. Germline CDR1 SGHTA, CDR2 FQGNSA. The CDR3 consists of 16 residues. The CDR3 region is CASSGSSGSLTDTQYF. In DNA form, the CDR3 reads TGTGCCAGCAGCGGCTCTAGCGGGAGCCTCACAGATACGCAGTATTTT.

V gene TRBV6-5 combines with J gene TRBJ1-1, with D maybe TRBD1 (5 bases). The germline CDR1 and CDR2 sequences are MNHEY and SVGAGI. The CDR3 sequence is 16 residues long. Trimming shortened V by 3 bases and J by 6 bases, and 20 bases separated the two germline ends. This CDR3 is CASSYSGPGRGAEAFF. The DNA of the CDR3 is TGTGCCAGCAGTTATTCGGGGCCCGGGAGAGGGGCTGAAGCTTTCTTT.

This clonotype was picked up a small number of times. CDR3 bases: TGTGCCAGCAGCCATACAGGGGGCACCGGGGAGCAGTACTTC. As protein: CASSHTGGTGEQYF. The chain has TRBV6-2 or TRBV6-3 and TRBJ2-4; TRBD1 matches at 9 bases. Unmatched junction bases numbered 13, after V lost 6 bases and J lost 13 bases. CDR1 is MNHEY, CDR2 SVGEGT, per germline. The CDR3 is 14 residues long.

The chain carries TRBV14 and TRBJ2-4; 7 nucleotides line up with TRBD2. The J call may be in error: the DNA end matches TRBJ2-7 better. CDR1 is SGHDN and CDR2 is FVKESK in the germline V gene. The CDR3 runs 15 residues. CDR3: CASSQGGGSAYEQYF. Written as DNA, the CDR3 is TGTGCCAGCAGCCAAGGGGGGGGTTCCGCCTACGAGCAGTACTTC.

The rearrangement uses TRBV10-3 and TRBJ2-5, with D possibly TRBD1 on 6 matching bases. The end of the DNA fits TRBJ2-7 better, so the J call may be wrong. Germline V gene lookup returns CDR1 ENHRY and CDR2 SYGVKD. The CDR3 is made up of 18 amino acids. The CDR3 DNA reads as TGTGCCATCAGTGATTTGGTTGCCAGGGGTAGGGCAGGGAACGAGCAGTACTTC. It encodes CAISDLVARGRAGNEQYF.

This clonotype has a count of ten or more. This rearrangement joins TRBV2 to TRBJ2-5; D is undetermined. Trimming removed 7 bases at V and 3 bases at J, with 0 bases between. CDR3 length: 9 residues. Germline V gene lookup returns CDR1 SNHLY and CDR2 FYNNEI. In nucleotides, the CDR3 is TGTGCCAGCAAAGAGACCCAGTACTTC. It yields the protein CASKETQYF.

The V gene is TRBV6-5, the J gene TRBJ2-5; 8 bases agree with TRBD2. Per the germline V gene, CDR1 is MNHEY and CDR2 is SVGAGI. The CDR3 has 13 amino acids. The trim removed 6 bases at V and 7 bases at J, leaving 7 bases unmatched. CDR3 nucleotide sequence: TGTGCCAGCAGACCTGGGACTAGAGGGACCCAGTACTTC. The encoded protein is CASRPGTRGTQYF.

The chain uses TRBV28 and TRBJ1-2, with D possibly TRBD1 on 5 matching bases. This CDR3 is built from 13 residues. Germline V gives CDR1 MDHEN, CDR2 SYDVKM. V was pared by 5 bases and J by 7 bases, with 14 bases between. CDR3 DNA sequence: TGTGCCAGCAGTGATGCCCGCGGGGCTGGCTACACCTTC. Amino acid sequence: CASSDARGAGYTF.

CDR3 DNA: TGCAGTGCTAGGCCCATGGAGGGTTTACAGACCCAGTACTTC. As protein: CSARPMEGLQTQYF. This chain uses TRBV20-1 with TRBJ2-5, with a possible D match to TRBD2 (6 bases). The V end lost 3 bases, the J end lost 6 bases, and 17 bases lay between the germline ends. The CDR3 totals 14 residues. CDR1 and CDR2 from the germline V gene are DFQATT and SNEGSKA (reference sequence).

This clonotype was picked up a small number of times. The chain recombines TRBV10-3 with TRBJ1-5, with a possible D match to TRBD1 (6 bases). V was pared by 6 bases and J by 4 bases, with 16 bases between. Germline V gene data show CDR1 as ENHRY and CDR2 as SYGVKD. This CDR3 comprises 15 residues. The CDR3 region has the DNA TGTGCCATCAGCAGAACAGGGTCAGGGAATCAGCCCCAGCATTTT. Amino acids: CAISRTGSGNQPQHF.

This chain connects TRBV20-1 to TRBJ2-6; the D is unclear. This CDR3 comprises 15 residues. The V and J ends lost 1 base and 0 bases respectively, with 7 bases between them. Per the germline V gene, CDR1 is DFQATT and CDR2 is SNEGSKA (reference sequence). The CDR3 nucleotides read TGCAGTGCTAGAGTGCATAACTCTGGGGCCAACGTCCTGACTTTC. Amino acids: CSARVHNSGANVLTF.

This clonotype was found a few times. This chain links TRBV20-1 with TRBJ1-4, with D hard to call. The germline gives CDR1 DFQATT, CDR2 SNEGSKA (reference sequence). This CDR3 comprises 12 residues. Trimming stripped 6 bases from V and 4 bases from J, with 9 bases between. CDR3 amino acids: CSAATHNEKLFF. The CDR3 DNA sequence: TGCAGTGCCGCGACCCATAATGAAAAACTGTTTTTT.

The rearrangement links TRBV19 to TRBJ2-4; D possibly corresponds to TRBD1 (7 bases). V was pared by 6 bases and J by 2 bases, with 17 bases between. Germline CDR1 reads LNHDA; CDR2 reads SQIVND (reference sequence). The CDR3 is 16 amino acids. The CDR3 nucleotides are TGTGCCAGTAGACCTTGGGCAGGGGGGCCCAAAAACATTCAGTACTTC. This translates into CASRPWAGGPKNIQYF.

This chain links TRBV12-3 or TRBV12-4 with TRBJ1-1, with TRBD1 as a possible D gene (5 bases). The CDR3 runs 15 residues. Trimming took 6 bases from V and 4 from J, leaving 18 bases between them. CDR3 sequence reads: CASRPSGREGTEAFF. In nucleotides, the CDR3 is TGTGCCAGCAGGCCCTCGGGCAGGGAGGGCACTGAAGCTTTCTTT.

This clonotype showed up just a few times. This chain connects TRBV3-1 to TRBJ2-5; no reliable D call. The J call may be mistaken, given a closer DNA end match to TRBJ2-7. This CDR3 region has 12 residues. Germline lookup yields CDR1 LGHDT and CDR2 YNNKEL (reference sequence). The CDR3 bases are TGTGCCAGCAGCCATCTAGTGGGCGAGCAGTACTTC. Translating gives CASSHLVGEQYF.

This clonotype was counted between two and nine times. The J gene is TRBJ2-6, the V gene TRBV20-1; tentative D call: TRBD2 (5 bases). The V end lost 6 bases, the J end lost 4 bases, and 13 bases lay between the germline ends. This CDR3 is 14 amino acids long. CDR1 DFQATT and CDR2 SNEGSKA come from the germline V gene (reference sequence). The CDR3 reads CSALRDPGANVLTF. CDR3 DNA sequence: TGCAGTGCCTTGAGGGATCCGGGGGCCAACGTCCTGACTTTC.

In DNA form, the CDR3 reads TGTGCCAGCAGTGATGCGCCTGGTGGCTACACCTTC. Its translation: CASSDAPGGYTF. The chain carries TRBV25-1 and TRBJ1-2; D unresolved. CDR3 size: 12 residues. V gave up 3 bases and J gave up 7 bases, with 9 bases separating them. Germline loops: CDR1 MGHDK, CDR2 SYGVNS.

This chain uses TRBV19 with TRBJ1-2; tentative D call: TRBD1 (6 bases). Germline V gene lookup returns CDR1 LNHDA and CDR2 SQIVND (reference sequence). Trimming removed 6 bases at V and 4 bases at J, with 18 bases between. The CDR3 length is 15 residues. The DNA for the CDR3 is TGTGCCAGTAGAGTGCCGGGGGGCTCCAGCTATGGCTACACCTTC. The encoded protein is CASRVPGGSSYGYTF. Variable domain in full (rest from reference TRBV19 and TRBJ1-2): DGGITQSPKYLFRKEGQNVTLSCEQNLNHDAMYWYRQDPGQGLRLIYYSQIVNDFQKGDIAEGYSVSREKKESFPLTVTSAQKNPTAFYLCASRVPGGSSYGYTFGSGTRLTVV.

The rearrangement uses TRBV27 and TRBJ2-3; 10 nucleotides match TRBD1. CDR3 length equals 16 residues. Per the germline V gene, CDR1 is MNHEY and CDR2 is SMNVEV (reference sequence). V lost 5 bases to trimming and J lost 6 bases; unmatched junction nucleotides: 11. CDR3: CASSTRTGGLWDTQYF. In DNA form, the CDR3 reads TGTGCCAGCAGTACCCGGACAGGGGGGCTTTGGGATACGCAGTATTTT.